This T cell receptor (beta chain) was sequenced in a study of graft-versus-host responses after intestinal transplantation. Whole-study context: Anti-thymocyte globulin induction, then tacrolimus and steroids for 3 to 4 years, went to all recipients.

This clone was detected only once. The data were produced by immunoSEQ multiplex PCR, yet TCRdb's version contains in-frame clones alone and is incomplete. The sample has some 9,600 clones, around 30% seen once; the top ten hold approximately 6.2%. Germline values: CDR1 SGDLS, CDR2 YYNGEE. V lost 3 bases, J lost 6 bases, and 8 bases lay in between. The CDR3 length is 12 residues. Labeling with CFSE marked 200,000 or so responder cells, which were plated with 200,000 or so irradiated, violet-dye-labeled stimulator cells. Cell sorting after the reaction yielded proliferating CFSE-low CD3+CD4+ and CD3+CD8+ responders.

Sequences were derived from alloreactive CD8+ T cells from a mixed lymphocyte reaction culture, sampled before intestinal transplant. Regarding subset: CFSE-low proliferating T cells sorted from approximately 6-day pre-transplant mixed lymphocyte reaction (GvH or HvG direction). The V and J genes are TRBV9 and TRBJ2-3, with D unresolved. The receptor comes from a human patient who received an intestinal transplant. The DNA of the CDR3 is TGTGCCAGCAGCGCCTTCGGGGATACGCAGTATTTT. This sequence encodes CASSAFGDTQYF.